Each of the 7 T cell receptor beta chains below was sequenced from the same sample in a study of OX40 agonist ivuxolimab in advanced cancers. The protocol was immunoSEQ multiplex PCR, while the TCRdb copy is restricted to in-frame clones and leaves out a portion. The sample has 100,000 to 120,000 clones, more than 70% seen once; the top ten hold 0.27%. The source was CD4+ or CD8+ T cells sorted from blood, collected in a trial of the OX40 agonist ivuxolimab. These receptors all come from an adult with an advanced solid tumor such as melanoma, head and neck, liver or kidney cancer.

The chain combines TRBV28 with TRBJ1-5; D may be TRBD1 (6 bases). Germline loops: CDR1 MDHEN, CDR2 SYDVKM. V was cut by 2 bases and J by 1 base, with 9 bases left in between. CDR3 size: 15 residues. DNA for the CDR3: TGTGCCAGCAGTTTAGAGGGGGGCAGCAATCAGCCCCAGCATTTT. Its protein is CASSLEGGSNQPQHF.

V gene TRBV7-9 combines with J gene TRBJ1-4; unclear D gene. The germline V and J ends were trimmed by 0 bases and 5 bases, with 7 bases remaining between them. The CDR3 is 14 amino acids. Germline CDR1 SEHNR, CDR2 FQNEAQ (reference sequence). CDR3 bases: TGTGCCAGCAGCTTAGCAGGACCGAATGAAAAACTGTTTTTT. Its protein product is CASSLAGPNEKLFF.

The chain employs TRBV5-4 and TRBJ1-1, with 8 bases that match TRBD1. The CDR3 contains 14 residues. Germline assignment: CDR1 SGHNT and CDR2 YYREEE (reference sequence). Trimming removed 2 bases from V and 3 bases from J; junction bases left unmatched: 3. The CDR3 is CASSFPTGDTEAFF. In nucleotides, the CDR3 is TGTGCCAGCAGCTTCCCGACAGGGGACACTGAAGCTTTCTTT.

The chain carries TRBV4-3 and TRBJ2-2, with D possibly TRBD1 on 5 matching bases. There are 15 residues in the CDR3. With 8 bases removed from V and 0 bases from J, the gap between germline ends came to 13 bases. Per germline, CDR1 LGHNA and CDR2 YSLEER. CDR3 in amino acids: CASRSGRANTGELFF. The CDR3 coding sequence is TGCGCCAGCCGTAGTGGCAGGGCGAACACCGGGGAGCTGTTTTTT.

The chain carries TRBV6-5 and TRBJ1-1; D possibly corresponds to TRBD1 (5 bases). Trimming pared 4 bases from V and 0 bases from J, leaving 6 bases between. The CDR3 runs 13 residues. CDR1 MNHEY and CDR2 SVGAGI come from the germline V gene. The DNA for the CDR3 is TGTGCCAGCAGTTCAGGGCTGAACACTGAAGCTTTCTTT. Its translation: CASSSGLNTEAFF.

The rearrangement uses TRBV10-3 and TRBJ2-1; 10 nucleotides line up with TRBD2. Germline CDR1 reads ENHRY; CDR2 reads SYGVKD. The V segment lost 2 bases and the J segment 8 bases; nucleotides outside the gene matches: 6. This CDR3 is 15 amino acids long. The CDR3 DNA is TGTGCCATCAGTGAGCAGGCTAGCGGGGGCTATGAGCAGTTCTTC. Amino acids: CAISEQASGGYEQFF.

The V call is TRBV5-5, the J call TRBJ2-7; weak D call: TRBD1 (6 bases). CDR3 length: 13 residues. The germline V and J ends were trimmed by 1 base and 6 bases, with 11 bases remaining between them. Germline lookup yields CDR1 SGHKS and CDR2 YYEKEE (reference sequence). Here the CDR3 reads CASSLQGSREQYF. In DNA, the CDR3 is TGTGCCAGCAGCTTGCAGGGGAGCCGCGAGCAGTACTTC. Using reference TRBV5-5 and TRBJ2-7 for the parts outside the CDR3, the full variable domain is DAGVTQSPTHLIKTRGQQVTLRCSPISGHKSVSWYQQVLGQGPQFIFQYYEKEERGRGNFPDRFSARQFPNYSSELNVNALLLGDSALYLCASSLQGSREQYFGPGTRLTVT.